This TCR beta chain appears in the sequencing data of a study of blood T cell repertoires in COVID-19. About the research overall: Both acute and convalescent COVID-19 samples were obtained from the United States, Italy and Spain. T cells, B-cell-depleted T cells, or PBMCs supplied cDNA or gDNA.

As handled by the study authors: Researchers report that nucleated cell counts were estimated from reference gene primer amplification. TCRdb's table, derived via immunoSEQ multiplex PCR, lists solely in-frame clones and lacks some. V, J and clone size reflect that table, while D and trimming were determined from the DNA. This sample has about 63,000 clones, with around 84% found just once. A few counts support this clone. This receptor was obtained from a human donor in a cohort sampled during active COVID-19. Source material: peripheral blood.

Written as DNA, the CDR3 is TGTGCCAGCAGCTCACGAAGGGAGCCGAACACTGAAGCTTTCTTT. Translating it yields CASSSRREPNTEAFF. The rearrangement uses TRBV5-4 and TRBJ1-1, with no clear D. The CDR3 has 15 amino acids. Trimming pared 3 bases from V and 1 base from J, leaving 13 bases between. Per the germline V gene, CDR1 is SGHNT and CDR2 is YYREEE (reference sequence).